What follows are 25 T cell receptor beta chains derived from one specimen sequenced in a study of Graves' ophthalmopathy and Graves' hyperthyroidism. RNA transcripts were the template, and TCR beta CDR3 regions were amplified from them. RT-PCR in the first round used HTBI primers; a second-round multiplex PCR followed. TCRdb recomputed calls from the multiplex PCR reads with MiXCR, one row per CDR3 protein. The sample lists about 740,000 distinct CDR3 sequences; around 40% were seen once. Sample: peripheral blood. All receptors come from an adult man with Graves' ophthalmopathy.

This clonotype was found many times. The chain recombines TRBV2 with TRBJ1-1; D not resolved. Germline values: CDR1 SNHLY, CDR2 FYNNEI. V was shortened by 3 bases and J by 4 bases, with 15 bases between the two germline ends. The CDR3 loop spans 15 amino acids. The CDR3, as DNA: TGTGCCAGCAGTGATAGAGGCACAATTTTCACTGAAGCTTTCTTT. Translated: CASSDRGTIFTEAFF. Together with reference TRBV2 and TRBJ1-1, the CDR3 gives the full variable domain: EPEVTQTPSHQVTQMGQEVILRCVPISNHLYFYWYRQILGQKVEFLVSFYNNEISEKSEIFDDQFSVERPDGSNFTLKIRSTKLEDSAMYFCASSDRGTIFTEAFFGQGTRLTVV.

J is TRBJ1-5 and V is TRBV10-2; D not resolved. V was pared by 0 bases and J by 15 bases, with 15 bases between. The germline V gene encodes CDR1 WSHSY and CDR2 SAAADI. The CDR3 loop spans 13 amino acids. CDR3 nucleotide sequence: TGCGCCAGCAGTGAGTCGGCGGAAGGTTCTACGCATTTT. Protein product: CASSESAEGSTHF.

The chain recombines TRBV6-6 with TRBJ1-6, with D possibly matching TRBD1 (6 bases). Germline lookup yields CDR1 MNHNY and CDR2 SVGAGI (reference sequence). Trimming removed 5 bases from V and 9 bases from J, with 14 bases in between. CDR3 length equals 14 residues. The CDR3 bases are TGTGCCAGCAGTATACAGGGAGGGGTTTCACCCCTCCACTTT. As protein: CASSIQGGVSPLHF.

This clonotype was found a few times. The V and J genes are TRBV19 and TRBJ1-5; D possibly corresponds to TRBD1 (5 bases). The CDR3 runs 14 residues. V was cut by 4 bases and J by 9 bases, with 16 bases left in between. Germline V gene sequence: CDR1 LNHDA, CDR2 SQIVND (reference sequence). CDR3 coding DNA: TGTGCCAGTAGTACGTACGAGGGGAGGGGGCCCCAGCATTTT. Its translation: CASSTYEGRGPQHF.

This chain links TRBV29-1 with TRBJ2-3; 9 bases are shared with TRBD2. J lost 15 bases, V lost 3 bases, and 10 bases had no gene match. CDR1 is SQVTM and CDR2 is ANQGSEA in the germline V gene. CDR3 size: 12 residues. The CDR3 DNA reads TGCAGCGTTGACCTCGGGACTAGCTTCATTTATTTT. Protein product: CSVDLGTSFIYF.

This clonotype was seen a few times. This chain uses TRBV7-2 with TRBJ2-7, with 9 bases identical to TRBD1. Germline V lookup: CDR1 SGHTA, CDR2 FQGNSA. The CDR3 is made up of 14 amino acids. Trimming at V came to 5 bases and at J to 3 bases, leaving 5 bases not matched to a gene. The CDR3 region has the DNA TGTGCCAGCAGCACCGGGACAGGGCTCTACGAGCAGTACTTC. Encoded protein: CASSTGTGLYEQYF.

J is TRBJ1-3 and V is TRBV5-6, with 7 bases aligning to TRBD1. CDR1 SGHDT and CDR2 YYEEEE come from the germline V gene. Trimming at V came to 0 bases and at J to 4 bases, leaving 1 base not matched to a gene. This CDR3 has 14 residues. The CDR3 sequence is CASSLEGGGNTIYF. CDR3 in DNA: TGTGCCAGCAGCTTGGAAGGGGGCGGAAACACCATATATTTT.

This clonotype was seen more than once but under ten times. J is TRBJ2-5 and V is TRBV20-1; tentative D call: TRBD2 (5 bases). Trimming shortened V by 2 bases and J by 5 bases, and 15 bases separated the two germline ends. This CDR3 comprises 14 residues. Germline loops: CDR1 DFQATT, CDR2 SNEGSKA (reference sequence). As DNA, the CDR3 is TGCAGTGCTAGAACCCCCGAGGGAAGGGAGACCCAGTACTTC. The encoded protein is CSARTPEGRETQYF.

The CDR3 sequence is CASSYSTDREMNTEAFF. The CDR3 nucleotides are TGTGCCAGCAGTTACTCGACGGATCGAGAGATGAACACTGAAGCTTTCTTT. The chain recombines TRBV2 with TRBJ1-1; D not certain. CDR3 length equals 17 residues. Per the germline V gene, CDR1 is SNHLY and CDR2 is FYNNEI. Trimming took off 5 bases at V and 0 bases at J, with 19 bases between the two ends.

As to this clonotype: With a much larger clone just one base away, this may be a read error. The J gene is TRBJ1-2, the V gene TRBV7-9; perhaps TRBD1 as D (6 bases). Trimming shortened V by 5 bases and J by 3 bases, and 19 bases separated the two germline ends. This CDR3 spans 16 amino acids. Per the germline V gene, CDR1 is SEHNR and CDR2 is FQNEAQ (reference sequence). The chain's CDR3 is CASSATKDSVDYGYTF. The CDR3 DNA reads TGTGCCAGCAGCGCTACTAAGGACAGTGTAGACTATGGCTACACCTTC.

This clonotype occurred a few times. V is TRBV24-1 and J is TRBJ1-5, with TRBD1 matching over 7 bases. Trimming cost V 4 bases and J 7 bases; bases outside gene matches: 9. This CDR3 region has 15 residues. The V gene's germline CDR1 is KGHDR and CDR2 SFDVKD. CDR3 nucleotides: TGTGCCACCAGTGACCCAGGGACAGTCAGGCAGCCCCAGCATTTT. It codes for CATSDPGTVRQPQHF.

This chain links TRBV7-6 with TRBJ2-5; 11 nucleotides match TRBD2. This CDR3 has 18 amino acids. V shed 3 bases and J 5 bases; nucleotides not matched to a gene: 14. Per the germline V gene, CDR1 is SGHVS and CDR2 is FNYEAQ. CDR3 in DNA: TGTGCCAGCAGCTTCCTACTAGCGGGGGCCGCCCTTTTCGAGACCCAGTACTTC. It translates to CASSFLLAGAALFETQYF.

Concerning this clonotype: A much larger clone differs from this one at a single base, so this may be a read error. The genes are TRBV29-1 and TRBJ2-7; D is tentatively TRBD1 or TRBD2 (5 bases each). V was pared by 0 bases and J by 5 bases, with 17 bases between. Germline assignment: CDR1 SQVTM and CDR2 ANQGSEA. The CDR3 covers 15 residues. The CDR3 DNA reads TGCAGCGTTGAAGAGGGTGACAGAGGGGCTGACGAGCAGTACTTC. Translation: CSVEEGDRGADEQYF.

This chain joins TRBV27 and TRBJ2-7; 9 bases match TRBD1. The length of the CDR3 is 11 residues. Germline V CDR1 and CDR2: MNHEY, SMNVEV (reference sequence). V was pared by 6 bases and J by 9 bases, with 3 bases of the junction left unmatched. The CDR3 DNA reads as TGTGCCAGCAGGACAGGGGGTGCGCAGTACTTC. Its protein product is CASRTGGAQYF.

The rearrangement uses TRBV19 and TRBJ1-2; D may be TRBD1 (6 bases). The length of the CDR3 is 14 residues. V lost 6 bases, J lost 7 bases, and 18 bases lay in between. Germline-derived CDR1 and CDR2 are LNHDA and SQIVND (reference sequence). CDR3 residues: CASRTSGGLAGYTF. CDR3 nucleotide sequence: TGTGCCAGTAGGACTAGCGGGGGGCTTGCTGGCTACACCTTC.

This sequence joins TRBV7-2 and TRBJ2-5; possible D gene TRBD2, 6 bases. The V end lost 7 bases, the J end lost 9 bases, and 21 bases lay between the germline ends. This CDR3 spans 14 amino acids. CDR1 and CDR2 from the germline V gene are SGHTA and FQGNSA. CDR3: CASTPWGVAQPQYF. For the CDR3, the DNA is TGTGCCAGCACTCCATGGGGGGTCGCTCAGCCCCAGTACTTC.

The chain uses TRBV7-9 and TRBJ1-2; D ambiguous. V dropped 10 bases and J dropped 2 bases, with 14 bases sitting between them. There are 13 residues in the CDR3. Germline values: CDR1 SEHNR, CDR2 FQNEAQ (reference sequence). The CDR3 here is CAIEEGFNYGYTF. As DNA, the CDR3 is TGTGCCATCGAGGAGGGTTTCAACTATGGCTACACCTTC.

The CDR3 spells CASSPRQLGANVLTF. CDR3 coding DNA: TGTGCCAGCAGCCCGAGGCAATTAGGGGCCAACGTCCTGACTTTC. The chain uses TRBV7-9 and TRBJ2-6; D gene uncertain. The CDR3 totals 15 residues. Germline values: CDR1 SEHNR, CDR2 FQNEAQ (reference sequence). V was clipped by 5 bases and J by 4 bases, with 12 bases between them.

Of note for this clonotype: A much larger clone differs from this one at a single base, so this may be a read error. The CDR3 does not end in the conserved phenylalanine or tryptophan, so this is likely a read error. V gene TRBV7-2 combines with J gene TRBJ1-2, with a possible D match to TRBD1 (5 bases). V lost 5 bases, J lost 4 bases, and 14 bases lay in between. Germline lookup yields CDR1 SGHTA and CDR2 FQGNSA. The CDR3 is 14 residues long. The CDR3 spells CASSPPGRAYGYTL. CDR3 in DNA: TGTGCCAGCAGCCCCCCGGGACGGGCCTATGGCTACACCCTC.

This clonotype has a single count. The rearrangement joins TRBV15 to TRBJ2-5; D not resolved. This CDR3 has 14 residues. Germline V gene lookup returns CDR1 LNHNV and CDR2 YYDKDF (reference sequence). Trimming shortened V by 1 base and J by 2 bases, and 8 bases separated the two germline ends. The CDR3 region has the DNA TGTGCCACCAGCAGAGTGTCACAGCAAGAGACCCAGTACTTC. It translates to CATSRVSQQETQYF.

This clonotype was seen repeatedly, ten times or more. The V and J genes are TRBV20-1 and TRBJ2-7, with 7 nucleotides matching TRBD1. Trimming took 2 bases from V and 4 from J; bases not matched to a gene: 5. The CDR3 spans 13 residues. In germline, CDR1 is DFQATT, CDR2 SNEGSKA (reference sequence). The chain's CDR3 is CSARPGQMYEQYF. The DNA of the CDR3 is TGCAGTGCTAGACCGGGACAGATGTACGAGCAGTACTTC.

This clonotype occurred a few times. The chain links TRBV10-2 to TRBJ1-1; 11 bases are a match to TRBD1. This CDR3 has 15 amino acids. Germline V gene sequence: CDR1 WSHSY, CDR2 SAAADI. V was pared by 10 bases and J by 4 bases, with 11 bases of the junction left unmatched. This CDR3 reads CATNPGQGAATEAFF. CDR3 bases: TGCGCCACCAATCCCGGACAGGGGGCTGCCACTGAAGCTTTCTTT.

Here the CDR3 DNA reads TGCGCCAGCAGCTTGGGCGGGACAGACCAAGAGACCCAGTACTTC. It translates to CASSLGGTDQETQYF. The rearrangement joins TRBV5-1 to TRBJ2-5; D perhaps matches TRBD1 (7 bases). With 0 bases removed from V and 0 bases from J, the gap between germline ends came to 9 bases. Looked up from germline, CDR1 is SGHRS and CDR2 is YFSETQ. This CDR3 contains 15 residues.

This clonotype was detected ten times or more. The chain employs TRBV20-1 and TRBJ1-2, with D maybe TRBD1 (6 bases). The germline V gene has CDR1 DFQATT and CDR2 SNEGSKA (reference sequence). This CDR3 has 9 residues. The CDR3 DNA is TGCAGCAACAGGGACGGCTACACCTTC. Translation gives CSNRDGYTF.

The rearrangement uses TRBV7-9 and TRBJ2-2; 9 bases are shared with TRBD1. The CDR3 is 15 residues long. Germline CDR1 and CDR2: SEHNR and FQNEAQ (reference sequence). V shed 5 bases and J 2 bases; nucleotides not matched to a gene: 3. The CDR3 DNA follows: TGTGCCAGCAGCGCGACAGGGGGAAACACCGGGGAGCTGTTTTTT. Encoded protein: CASSATGGNTGELFF.